This T cell receptor beta chain was documented in a study of beta chain features in type 1 diabetes. Study as a whole: No age, gender or cell yield differences were seen between patients and healthy donors.

CD45RO/CCR7/CD25/CD127/CD95/CD27 staining was used to isolate CD4+ naive, central memory, regulatory and stem cell-like memory cells by sorting. Each sorted fraction was over 95% pure. The study, taken as a whole, reports: A moderate, significant TCRB CDR3 shortening appeared in type 1 diabetes across four CD4+ subsets.

In the case of this clone: What it binds is unknown.

All of the isolated RNA was reverse transcribed, so expressed TCRB transcripts were sequenced. Repertoires were generated with immunoSEQ multiplex PCR, while TCRdb's copy carries only in-frame clones and drops some. Counted here are a few hundred thousand clones, under 20% occurring once; the ten biggest clones make up approximately 0.081%. From germline, CDR1 is SGHTA and CDR2 FQGNSA. CDR3 length: 13 residues. V was cut by 1 base and J by 12 bases, with 13 bases left in between. The sequenced sample consisted of naive CD4+ T cells from blood. This receptor was identified in a man aged 25-45 years with type 1 diabetes. This sequence joins TRBV7-2 and TRBJ2-1; D possibly corresponds to TRBD2 (6 bases). CDR3 nucleotide sequence: TGTGCCAGCAGCTTAGGACTAGTCCCGTGGCAGTTCTTC. Protein sequence: CASSLGLVPWQFF.